Listed here are 20 T cell receptor beta chains from one sample, sequenced in a study of CD8+ T cells in alopecia areata. In each case, RNA was isolated and then reverse transcribed into cDNA as the sequencing template. Clones were read by immunoSEQ multiplex PCR, and TCRdb kept only the in-frame ones, dropping some. The sample has about 220,000 clones, around three fifths seen once. Specified treatment: oral pan-JAK inhibitor, 5-10 mg twice daily. The starting material was CD4+ T cells sorted from blood, obtained at week 4, from a patient treated with tofacitinib. The receptors shown here come from a human donor with alopecia areata.

The chain links TRBV2 to TRBJ2-1, with a tentative D call TRBD2 (7 bases). This CDR3 comprises 15 residues. Germline V gives CDR1 SNHLY, CDR2 FYNNEI. Trimming shortened V by 0 bases and J by 9 bases, and 15 bases separated the two germline ends. CDR3 coding DNA: TGTGCCAGCAGTGAAGCTACCCGGGGGGCGGGTGAGCAGTTCTTC. This sequence encodes CASSEATRGAGEQFF.

The sample holds a few counts of this clone. V and J are TRBV7-2 and TRBJ2-1; 7 bases line up with TRBD2. The trim removed 2 bases at V and 5 bases at J, leaving 9 bases unmatched. Germline CDR1 SGHTA, CDR2 FQGNSA. The CDR3 runs 16 residues. The CDR3 here is CASSLTSGLVNNEQFF. The DNA for the CDR3 is TGTGCCAGCAGCTTAACCTCTGGACTAGTCAACAATGAGCAGTTCTTC.

The chain has TRBV4-3 and TRBJ2-7; D may be TRBD2 (5 bases). CDR3 length: 15 amino acids. Looked up from germline, CDR1 is LGHNA and CDR2 is YSLEER. Trimming stripped 1 base from V and 6 bases from J, with 16 bases between. The chain's CDR3 is CASSQGRATSGEQYF. DNA for the CDR3: TGCGCCAGCAGCCAAGGGCGGGCCACCTCAGGCGAGCAGTACTTC.

This clone was seen more than once but under ten times. CDR3 sequence: CAWSFSGTVNQPQHF. In DNA, the CDR3 is TGTGCCTGGAGTTTTTCCGGGACAGTCAATCAGCCCCAGCATTTT. The gene calls are TRBV30 and TRBJ1-5; 7 nucleotides agree with TRBD1. Germline CDR1 reads GTSNPN; CDR2 reads SVGIG (reference sequence). This CDR3 is 15 amino acids long. With 2 bases clipped from V and 3 bases from J, the junction kept 7 bases outside the gene matches.

V is TRBV7-6 and J is TRBJ1-6, with D possibly being TRBD1 (5 bases). The CDR3 has 19 residues. In germline, CDR1 is SGHVS, CDR2 FNYEAQ. Trimming shortened V by 5 bases and J by 0 bases, and 20 bases separated the two germline ends. This chain's CDR3 is CASSPGGQGALSYNSPLHF. DNA of the CDR3: TGTGCCAGCAGCCCAGGCGGCCAAGGGGCGCTCTCCTATAATTCACCCCTCCACTTT.

The rearrangement joins TRBV5-1 to TRBJ2-3; D gene uncertain. The germline gives CDR1 SGHRS, CDR2 YFSETQ. The V gene lost 1 base and the J gene lost 2 bases, with 11 bases spanning the gap. This CDR3 spans 15 amino acids. CDR3 region: CASSLNGLNTDTQYF. For the CDR3, the DNA is TGCGCCAGCAGCTTGAACGGTCTCAACACAGATACGCAGTATTTT.

V and J are TRBV11-2 and TRBJ2-2; 7 bases agree with TRBD1. In germline, CDR1 is SGHAT, CDR2 FQNNGV. The CDR3 totals 14 residues. Trimming took 5 bases from V and 5 from J; bases not matched to a gene: 5. CDR3 region: CASSQTGSTGELFF. The CDR3 DNA reads as TGTGCCAGCAGCCAGACAGGGTCAACCGGGGAGCTGTTTTTT.

In DNA, the CDR3 is TGCGCCAGCAGCCCCCCCGGGGGGGCGAGCGTAATGACCACTGAAGCTTTCTTT. It yields the protein CASSPPGGASVMTTEAFF. The chain recombines TRBV23-1 with TRBJ1-1; a possible D gene is TRBD1 (6 bases). TRBV23-1 carries the ORF label, with uncertain function. The CDR3 is 18 amino acids. Trimming took off 6 bases at V and 4 bases at J, with 27 bases between the two ends.

The gene calls are TRBV4-1 and TRBJ1-2; TRBD1 matches 7 bases. The length of the CDR3 is 13 residues. Germline CDR1 and CDR2: MGHRA and YSYEKL. Trimming at V came to 6 bases and at J to 14 bases, leaving 15 bases not matched to a gene. This chain's CDR3 is CASSLTGRLNRTF. In DNA, the CDR3 is TGCGCCAGCAGTCTGACAGGGCGCCTGAATAGGACCTTC.

This clone was detected a few times. V usage is TRBV29-1 and J usage is TRBJ1-2; a possible D gene is TRBD1 (5 bases). V lost 5 bases, J lost 4 bases, and 17 bases lay in between. Per the germline V gene, CDR1 is SQVTM and CDR2 is ANQGSEA. The CDR3 is 14 amino acids. CDR3 bases: TGCAGCGTTCTTTTGGGGGATCCCTCCTATGGCTACACCTTC. Its protein product is CSVLLGDPSYGYTF. The variable domain in full, completed from reference TRBV29-1 and TRBJ1-2, reads SAVISQKPSRDICQRGTSLTIQCQVDSQVTMMFWYRQQPGQSLTLIATANQGSEATYESGFVIDKFPISRPNLTFSTLTVSNMSPEDSSIYLCSVLLGDPSYGYTFGSGTRLTVV.

This chain joins TRBV7-2 and TRBJ2-4; tentative D call: TRBD2 (5 bases). The CDR3 is 13 amino acids. Germline CDR1 SGHTA, CDR2 FQGNSA. Deletions cut 1 base from V and 8 bases from J, with 9 bases between. The chain's CDR3 is CASSLGGLDIQYF. DNA of the CDR3: TGTGCCAGCAGCTTAGGAGGGTTAGACATTCAGTACTTC.

V usage is TRBV7-2 and J usage is TRBJ1-2, with 8 nucleotides matching TRBD1. The CDR3 contains 13 residues. The V and J ends lost 4 bases and 7 bases, in that order; junction bases with no gene match: 5. Germline CDR1 SGHTA, CDR2 FQGNSA. The CDR3 is CASSSQGALGYTF. The DNA of the CDR3 is TGTGCCAGCAGCTCTCAGGGGGCACTTGGCTACACCTTC.

This clone has a handful of counts. The V call is TRBV5-1, the J call TRBJ2-7; TRBD1 agrees at 7 bases. CDR3 length: 15 residues. Germline CDR1 is SGHRS and CDR2 is YFSETQ. The J segment lost 1 base and the V segment lost 0 bases, leaving 4 bases of the junction unmatched. CDR3 region: CASSLGGTESYEQYF. The DNA of the CDR3 is TGCGCCAGCAGCTTGGGAGGGACAGAGTCCTACGAGCAGTACTTC.

The chain couples TRBV5-1 to TRBJ2-3, with 12 nucleotides matching TRBD2. The V segment lost 1 base and the J segment 6 bases; nucleotides outside the gene matches: 3. This CDR3 has 15 residues. In germline, CDR1 is SGHRS, CDR2 YFSETQ. CDR3 DNA: TGCGCCAGCAGCTTGCGGGGGACTAGCGGGGATACGCAGTATTTT. As protein: CASSLRGTSGDTQYF. The full variable domain, its missing parts supplied by reference TRBV5-1 and TRBJ2-3, is KAGVTQTPRYLIKTRGQQVTLSCSPISGHRSVSWYQQTPGQGLQFLFEYFSETQRNKGNFPGRFSGRQFSNSRSEMNVSTLELGDSALYLCASSLRGTSGDTQYFGPGTRLTVL.

The sample holds one count of this clone. This rearrangement joins TRBV29-1 to TRBJ1-1, with D unresolved. CDR3 length: 9 residues. Germline CDR1 reads SQVTM; CDR2 reads ANQGSEA. V lost 6 bases and J lost 11, with 10 bases in between. The CDR3 reads CSVGLGAFF. In nucleotides, the CDR3 is TGCAGCGTGGGCCTTGGGGCTTTCTTT.

The chain employs TRBV7-9 and TRBJ1-6; D remains unclear. The V gene's germline CDR1 is SEHNR and CDR2 FQNEAQ (reference sequence). The CDR3 loop spans 14 amino acids. Trimming took 5 bases from V and 7 from J, leaving 12 bases between them. CDR3 coding DNA: TGTGCCAGCAGCATCGCGGGCCCCAATTCACCCCTCCACTTT. Translation: CASSIAGPNSPLHF.

This sequence joins TRBV10-3 and TRBJ2-5, with a weak D call TRBD2 (5 bases). The V end was cut by 3 bases, the J end by 7 bases, with 12 bases between. The CDR3 has 13 residues. Germline V gene lookup returns CDR1 ENHRY and CDR2 SYGVKD. The chain's CDR3 is CAISDEGPRTQYF. CDR3 nucleotide sequence: TGTGCCATCAGTGACGAGGGCCCCAGGACCCAGTACTTC.

The chain has TRBV5-8 and TRBJ2-3; D is unresolved. The CDR3 runs to 14 residues. V lost 0 bases to trimming and J lost 2 bases, with 7 bases between them. Germline V lookup: CDR1 SGHTS, CDR2 YDEGEE. CDR3: CASSLAQDTDTQYF. The CDR3 bases are TGTGCCAGCAGCTTGGCCCAGGACACAGATACGCAGTATTTT.

This clone was seen repeatedly, ten times or more. The chain has TRBV10-2 and TRBJ1-1, with 9 nucleotides matching TRBD1. The CDR3 length is 15 residues. CDR1 and CDR2 (germline): WSHSY, SAAADI. J was trimmed by 3 bases and V by 6 bases; bases with no gene match: 8. The DNA for the CDR3 is TGCGCCAGCAGCGCCCCGGGACAGGGTTACACTGAAGCTTTCTTT. It encodes CASSAPGQGYTEAFF.

This clone was observed a few times. The chain couples TRBV29-1 to TRBJ1-2; D gene ambiguous. Germline-derived CDR1 and CDR2 are SQVTM and ANQGSEA. CDR3 length: 13 residues. Between the trimmed V and J ends, which lost 3 bases and 2 bases, there was a span of 10 bases. CDR3 protein: CSVDAALNYGYTF. The CDR3, as DNA: TGCAGCGTTGACGCGGCCCTAAACTATGGCTACACCTTC.